A single sample is the source of the 10 T cell receptor beta chains below, sequenced in a study of T cell repertoires in cytomegalovirus infection. TCRdb re-called the reads through MiXCR, storing one row per CDR3 protein. The table has about 680,000 distinct CDR3 sequences, 20% to 25% seen once; the top ten hold around 8%. The sample comprised CD8+ T cells from PBMCs. These receptors originate from a human donor in good health (CMV status not recorded). Some clones in this sample may be carry-over from other donors' samples.

This clonotype was seen a handful of times. The chain is built from TRBV14 and TRBJ2-6, with D possibly matching TRBD1 (5 bases). This CDR3 comprises 18 residues. V gave up 1 base and J gave up 0 bases, with 13 bases separating them. Germline V gives CDR1 SGHDN, CDR2 FVKESK. CDR3 sequence: CASSQGNRLPSGANVLTF. Here the CDR3 DNA reads TGTGCCAGCAGCCAAGGGAACAGGCTGCCCTCTGGGGCCAACGTCCTGACTTTC.

The V and J genes are TRBV6-5 and TRBJ2-5, with TRBD1 matching 10 bases. In germline, CDR1 is MNHEY, CDR2 SVGAGI. V shed 7 bases and J 5 bases; nucleotides not matched to a gene: 7. The CDR3 runs 14 residues. The CDR3 DNA reads TGTGCCAGCAAAGTGACAGGGGGCGACGAGACCCAGTACTTC. This translates into CASKVTGGDETQYF.

This clonotype was counted at least ten times. The V gene is TRBV7-9, the J gene TRBJ2-3; perhaps TRBD1 as D (6 bases). V lost 5 bases, J lost 0 bases, and 12 bases lay in between. In germline, CDR1 is SEHNR, CDR2 FQNEAQ (reference sequence). The CDR3 is 15 amino acids. As DNA, the CDR3 is TGTGCCAGCAGCCCGTGGACAGCTAGCACAGATACGCAGTATTTT. Its translation is CASSPWTASTDTQYF. Supplemented by reference TRBV7-9 and TRBJ2-3, the full variable domain reads DTGVSQNPRHKITKRGQNVTFRCDPISEHNRLYWYRQTLGQGPEFLTYFQNEAQLEKSRLLSDRFSAERPKGSFSTLEIQRTEQGDSAMYLCASSPWTASTDTQYFGPGTRLTVL.

This clonotype was seen repeatedly, ten times or more. V is TRBV5-6 and J is TRBJ1-5; D uncertain. Trimming removed 0 bases at V and 7 bases at J, with 11 bases between. There are 14 residues in the CDR3. From germline, CDR1 is SGHDT and CDR2 YYEEEE. The DNA for the CDR3 is TGTGCCAGCAGCTTGGGTTACGGAGGGCAGCCCCAGCATTTT. Residues: CASSLGYGGQPQHF.

The chain has TRBV15 and TRBJ2-2; TRBD1 aligns across 10 bases. This CDR3 region has 15 residues. CDR1 LNHNV and CDR2 YYDKDF come from the germline V gene (reference sequence). The V and J ends lost 6 bases and 6 bases, in that order; junction bases with no gene match: 7. The CDR3 loop reads CATRLDRGPAGELFF. CDR3 in DNA: TGTGCCACCAGGCTAGACAGGGGGCCCGCCGGGGAGCTGTTTTTT.

The genes are TRBV13 and TRBJ2-4; D tentatively reads TRBD1 or TRBD2 (5 bases each). This CDR3 contains 15 residues. Germline V lookup: CDR1 PRHDT, CDR2 FYEKMQ (reference sequence). V was shortened by 5 bases and J by 6 bases, with 17 bases between the two germline ends. CDR3 loop: CASSPWGKWGNIQYF. The CDR3 DNA sequence: TGTGCCAGCAGCCCTTGGGGGAAATGGGGAAACATTCAGTACTTC. The complete variable domain, with remaining parts taken from reference TRBV13 and TRBJ2-4, reads AAGVIQSPRHLIKEKRETATLKCYPIPRHDTVYWYQQGPGQDPQFLISFYEKMQSDKGSIPDRFSAQQFSDYHSELNMSSLELGDSALYFCASSPWGKWGNIQYFGAGTRLSVL.

This clonotype was seen at least ten times. The chain has TRBV7-9 and TRBJ2-1; D remains unclear. Trimming cost V 1 base and J 0 bases, with 7 bases left between them. Germline V gene sequence: CDR1 SEHNR, CDR2 FQNEAQ (reference sequence). CDR3 length equals 15 residues. The CDR3 DNA reads TGTGCCAGCAGCTTAGACCCAAACTCCTACAATGAGCAGTTCTTC. This sequence encodes CASSLDPNSYNEQFF.

V and J are TRBV7-6 and TRBJ2-1, with D perhaps assigned TRBD1 or TRBD2 (5 bases each). V was shortened by 4 bases and J by 0 bases, with 16 bases between the two germline ends. The CDR3 loop spans 17 amino acids. The V gene's germline CDR1 is SGHVS and CDR2 FNYEAQ. The CDR3 region has the DNA TGTGCCAGCAGCTGGAGCTACGGGGACGGCTCCTACAATGAGCAGTTCTTC. Amino acid sequence: CASSWSYGDGSYNEQFF.

V usage is TRBV12-3 or TRBV12-4 and J usage is TRBJ2-5; no clear D. Trimming took 6 bases from V and 4 from J, leaving 15 bases between them. This CDR3 is 14 amino acids long. The CDR3 is CASRPPYPGETQYF. Here the CDR3 DNA reads TGTGCCAGCAGACCCCCTTACCCAGGAGAGACCCAGTACTTC.

This clonotype was counted ten times or more. The chain combines TRBV2 with TRBJ2-4; D possibly corresponds to TRBD1 (6 bases). CDR3 length: 16 residues. Trimming removed 3 bases at V and 6 bases at J, with 18 bases between. Germline lookup yields CDR1 SNHLY and CDR2 FYNNEI. The CDR3: CASSDPNDRSRNIQYF. Written as DNA, the CDR3 is TGTGCCAGCAGTGATCCCAACGACAGGTCGAGAAACATTCAGTACTTC. Full variable domain (rest looked up from reference TRBV2 and TRBJ2-4): EPEVTQTPSHQVTQMGQEVILRCVPISNHLYFYWYRQILGQKVEFLVSFYNNEISEKSEIFDDQFSVERPDGSNFTLKIRSTKLEDSAMYFCASSDPNDRSRNIQYFGAGTRLSVL.